These 5 T cell receptor beta chains came from one sample sequenced in a study of blood T cell repertoires in COVID-19. The data were produced by immunoSEQ multiplex PCR, yet TCRdb's version contains in-frame clones alone and is incomplete. The table records about 280,000 clones, 87% of them present only once. The sample taken for sequencing was PBMCs or T cells enriched from blood (not recorded which). The receptors come from a woman in her thirties or forties who had recovered from COVID-19.

This clone was seen only a few times. The gene calls are TRBV19 and TRBJ1-5; tentatively, D is TRBD1 (6 bases). The length of the CDR3 is 16 residues. Between the trimmed V and J ends, which lost 5 bases and 2 bases, there was a span of 16 bases. CDR1 and CDR2 (germline): LNHDA, SQIVND (reference sequence). The DNA of the CDR3 is TGTGCCAGTAGTCCCCGAAACAGGGCCGGCAATCAGCCCCAGCATTTT. Protein product: CASSPRNRAGNQPQHF.

V gene TRBV27 combines with J gene TRBJ2-1, with 9 bases that match TRBD2. V was clipped by 2 bases and J by 1 base; unmatched bases: 0. Germline loops: CDR1 MNHEY, CDR2 SMNVEV (reference sequence). The CDR3 covers 15 residues. CDR3 DNA: TGTGCCAGCAGTTTACTAGCGGGATCCTACAATGAGCAGTTCTTC. Translation: CASSLLAGSYNEQFF.

This clone was detected once. The J gene is TRBJ1-2, the V gene TRBV12-3 or TRBV12-4, with D uncertain. This CDR3 is 13 amino acids long. V lost 3 bases, J lost 2 bases, and 7 bases lay in between. The CDR3 sequence: CASSFEQNYGYTF. CDR3 in DNA: TGTGCCAGCAGTTTTGAACAAAACTATGGCTACACCTTC.

In its sample, this clone was seen once. The V and J genes are TRBV19 and TRBJ2-6, with D unresolved. This CDR3 is 15 amino acids long. The germline gives CDR1 LNHDA, CDR2 SQIVND (reference sequence). V lost 4 bases, J lost 0 bases, and 7 bases lay in between. CDR3 sequence: CASSRANSGANVLTF. CDR3 DNA: TGTGCCAGTAGTAGAGCCAACTCTGGGGCCAACGTCCTGACTTTC. The whole variable domain, filled in from reference TRBV19 and TRBJ2-6, reads DGGITQSPKYLFRKEGQNVTLSCEQNLNHDAMYWYRQDPGQGLRLIYYSQIVNDFQKGDIAEGYSVSREKKESFPLTVTSAQKNPTAFYLCASSRANSGANVLTFGAGSRLTVL.

The J gene is TRBJ2-1, the V gene TRBV29-1; maybe TRBD2 (9 bases). The CDR3 is 19 amino acids. The V and J ends lost 6 bases and 0 bases respectively, with 27 bases between them. Looked up from germline, CDR1 is SQVTM and CDR2 is ANQGSEA. The CDR3 DNA is TGCAGCGTGGCCTACAGGGGGGCTAGCGGGGCGAGCTCCTACAATGAGCAGTTCTTC. It yields the protein CSVAYRGASGASSYNEQFF.